Detailed here is one TCR beta chain. These data originate in a study of hypomethylating agent response in myelodysplastic syndrome. Germline CDR1 LGHNT, CDR2 FRNRAP. This CDR3 has 16 amino acids. V gave up 1 base and J gave up 4 bases, with 16 bases separating them. Generated by immunoSEQ multiplex PCR, the TCRdb table keeps only in-frame clones and is missing some. This table has approximately 4,500 clones, 84% appearing once. This sample comprised bone marrow, obtained before or after starting hypomethylating agent treatment for myelodysplastic syndrome (not recorded which). This TCR derives from a human donor with myelodysplastic syndrome. The chain couples TRBV12-5 to TRBJ2-5; the D gene is possibly TRBD1 (6 bases). The CDR3, as DNA: TGTGCTAGTGGTTTGGGTAGTCAGGGGTTAGGAGAGACCCAGTACTTC. Protein: CASGLGSQGLGETQYF.